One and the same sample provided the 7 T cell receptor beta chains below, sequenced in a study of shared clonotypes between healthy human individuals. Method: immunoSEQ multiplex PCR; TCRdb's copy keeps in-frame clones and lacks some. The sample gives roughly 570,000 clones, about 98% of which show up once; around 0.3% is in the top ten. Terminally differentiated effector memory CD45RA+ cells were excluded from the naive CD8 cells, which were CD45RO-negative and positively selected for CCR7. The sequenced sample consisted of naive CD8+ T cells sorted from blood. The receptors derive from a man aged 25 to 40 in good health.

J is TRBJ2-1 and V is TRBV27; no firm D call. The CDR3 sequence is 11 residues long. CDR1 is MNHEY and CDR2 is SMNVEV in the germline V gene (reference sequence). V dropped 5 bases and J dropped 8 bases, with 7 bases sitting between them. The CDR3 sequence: CASSKSDEQFF. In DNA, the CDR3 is TGTGCCAGCAGTAAGTCCGATGAGCAGTTCTTC.

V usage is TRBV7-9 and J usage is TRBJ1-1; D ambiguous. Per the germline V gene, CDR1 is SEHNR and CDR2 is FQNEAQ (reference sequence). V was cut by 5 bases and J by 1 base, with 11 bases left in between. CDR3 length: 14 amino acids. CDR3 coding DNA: TGTGCCAGCAGCCCACGCGGGAGGAACACTGAAGCTTTCTTT. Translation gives CASSPRGRNTEAFF.

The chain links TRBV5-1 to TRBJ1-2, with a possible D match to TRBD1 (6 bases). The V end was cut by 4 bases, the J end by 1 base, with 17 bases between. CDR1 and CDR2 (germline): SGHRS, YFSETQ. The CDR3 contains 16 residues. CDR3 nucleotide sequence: TGCGCCAGCAGCCGAACCACAGGGCTCCTTAACTATGGCTACACCTTC. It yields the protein CASSRTTGLLNYGYTF.

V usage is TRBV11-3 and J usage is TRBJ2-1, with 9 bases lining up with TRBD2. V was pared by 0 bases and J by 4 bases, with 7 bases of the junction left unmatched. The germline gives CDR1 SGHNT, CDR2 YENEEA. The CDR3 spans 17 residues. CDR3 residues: CASSLDFPAGGYNEQFF. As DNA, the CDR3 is TGTGCCAGCAGCTTAGATTTTCCAGCGGGGGGTTACAATGAGCAGTTCTTC.

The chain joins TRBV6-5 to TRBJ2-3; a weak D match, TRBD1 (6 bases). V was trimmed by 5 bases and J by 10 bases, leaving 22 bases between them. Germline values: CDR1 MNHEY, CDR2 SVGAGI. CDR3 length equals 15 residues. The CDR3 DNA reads TGTGCCAGCAGTAGCCGGGACAAATATACTGGGGCGCAGTATTTT. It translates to CASSSRDKYTGAQYF.

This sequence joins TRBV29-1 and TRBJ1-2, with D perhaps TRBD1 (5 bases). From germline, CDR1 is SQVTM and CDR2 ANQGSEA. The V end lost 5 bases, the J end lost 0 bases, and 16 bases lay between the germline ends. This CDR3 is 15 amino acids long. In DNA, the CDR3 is TGCAGCGTTCAACAGGAGATCAAGACTAACTATGGCTACACCTTC. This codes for CSVQQEIKTNYGYTF.

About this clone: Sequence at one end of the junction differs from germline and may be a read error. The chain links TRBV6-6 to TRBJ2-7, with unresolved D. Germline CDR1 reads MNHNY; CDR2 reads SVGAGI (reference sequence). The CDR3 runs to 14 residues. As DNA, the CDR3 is TGTGCCAGCATCAGAGGAGTAACCCTCCTAACTCTTCGTTTC. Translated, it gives CASIRGVTLLTLRF.